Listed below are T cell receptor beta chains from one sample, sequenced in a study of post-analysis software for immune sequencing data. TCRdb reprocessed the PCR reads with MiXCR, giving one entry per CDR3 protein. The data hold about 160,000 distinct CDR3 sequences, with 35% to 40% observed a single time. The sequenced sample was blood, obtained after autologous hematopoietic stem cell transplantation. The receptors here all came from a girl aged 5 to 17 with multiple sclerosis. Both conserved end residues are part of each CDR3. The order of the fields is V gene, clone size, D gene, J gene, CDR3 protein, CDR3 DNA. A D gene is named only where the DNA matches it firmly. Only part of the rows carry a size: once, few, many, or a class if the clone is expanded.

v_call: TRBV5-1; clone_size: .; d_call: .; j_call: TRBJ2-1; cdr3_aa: CASSSYQVGRSNEQFF; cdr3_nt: TGCGCCAGCAGCTCTTACCAAGTTGGGCGTAGCAATGAGCAGTTCTTC
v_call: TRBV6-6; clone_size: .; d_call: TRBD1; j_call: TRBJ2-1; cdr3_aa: CACSYSQGALENEQFF; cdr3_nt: TGTGCCTGCAGTTACTCACAGGGGGCGCTTGAAAATGAGCAGTTCTTC
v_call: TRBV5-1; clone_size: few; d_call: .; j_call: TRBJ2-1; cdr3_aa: CASSLRVGNEQFF; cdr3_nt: TGCGCCAGCAGCTTGAGGGTAGGCAATGAGCAGTTCTTC
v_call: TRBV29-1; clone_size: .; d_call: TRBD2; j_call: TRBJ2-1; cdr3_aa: CSVWGGNEQFF; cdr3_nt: TGCAGCGTTTGGGGGGGGAATGAGCAGTTCTTC
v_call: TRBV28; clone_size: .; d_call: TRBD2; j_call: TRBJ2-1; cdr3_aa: CASSITGGYNEQFF; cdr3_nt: TGTGCCAGCAGTATCACGGGGGGCTACAATGAGCAGTTCTTC
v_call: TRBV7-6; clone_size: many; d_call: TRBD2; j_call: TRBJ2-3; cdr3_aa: CASSLAAGGNTDTQYF; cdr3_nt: TGTGCCAGCAGCTTAGCTGCGGGAGGGAACACAGATACGCAGTATTTT
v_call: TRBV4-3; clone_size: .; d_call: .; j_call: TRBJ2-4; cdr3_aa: CASSQRGVGIQYF; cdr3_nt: TGCGCCAGCAGCCAAAGAGGGGTGGGAATTCAGTACTTC
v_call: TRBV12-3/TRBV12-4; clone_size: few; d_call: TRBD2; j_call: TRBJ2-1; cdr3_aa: CASSFGPSGSWDEQFF; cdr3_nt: TGTGCCAGCAGTTTTGGGCCTAGCGGGAGTTGGGATGAGCAGTTCTTC
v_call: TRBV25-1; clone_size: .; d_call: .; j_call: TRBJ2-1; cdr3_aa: CASSELSATYNEQFF; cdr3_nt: TGTGCCAGCAGTGAATTAAGCGCCACCTACAATGAGCAGTTCTTC
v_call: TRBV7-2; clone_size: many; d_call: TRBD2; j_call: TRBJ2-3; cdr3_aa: CASSRRVLGLAGTTDTQYF; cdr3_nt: TGTGCCAGCAGCCGTAGGGTCCTCGGACTAGCGGGTACTACAGATACGCAGTATTTT
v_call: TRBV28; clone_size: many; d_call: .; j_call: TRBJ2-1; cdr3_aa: CASSQLHQGDEQFF; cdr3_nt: TGTGCCAGCAGTCAGCTACACCAGGGCGATGAGCAGTTCTTC
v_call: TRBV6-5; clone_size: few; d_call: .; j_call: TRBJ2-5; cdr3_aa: CASSYSIGGGETQYF; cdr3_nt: TGTGCCAGCAGTTACTCGATCGGGGGCGGGGAGACCCAGTACTTC
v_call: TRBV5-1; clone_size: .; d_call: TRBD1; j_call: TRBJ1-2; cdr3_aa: CASSLGGQGAYGYTF; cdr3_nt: TGCGCCAGCAGCTTGGGCGGACAGGGGGCCTATGGCTACACCTTC
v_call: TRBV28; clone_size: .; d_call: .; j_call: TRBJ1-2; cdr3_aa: CASSLGQVNYGYTF; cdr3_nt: TGTGCCAGCAGTTTAGGCCAGGTTAACTATGGCTACACCTTC
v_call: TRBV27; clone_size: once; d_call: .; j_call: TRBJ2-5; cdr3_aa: CARGREETQYF; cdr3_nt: TGTGCCAGGGGCCGGGAGGAGACCCAGTACTTC
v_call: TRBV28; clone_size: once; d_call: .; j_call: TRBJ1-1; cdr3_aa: CASRPGADILAEAFF; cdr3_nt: TGTGCCAGCCGTCCGGGCGCGGATATTCTTGCTGAAGCTTTCTTT
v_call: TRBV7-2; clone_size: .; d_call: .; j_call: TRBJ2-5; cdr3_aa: CASSLVRADYQETQYF; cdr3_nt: TGTGCCAGCAGCTTAGTCCGGGCGGACTACCAAGAGACCCAGTACTTC
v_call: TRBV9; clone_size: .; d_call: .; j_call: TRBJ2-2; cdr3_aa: CASSVQEKPRTGELFF; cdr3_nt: TGTGCCAGCAGCGTACAGGAAAAGCCGAGGACCGGGGAGCTGTTTTTT
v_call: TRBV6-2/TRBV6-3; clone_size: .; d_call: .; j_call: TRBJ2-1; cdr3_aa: CASSFDSTYNEQFF; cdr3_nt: TGTGCCAGCAGTTTCGACAGTACCTACAATGAGCAGTTCTTC
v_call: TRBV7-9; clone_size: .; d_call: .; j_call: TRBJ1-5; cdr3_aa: CASSTDDQPQHF; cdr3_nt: TGTGCCAGCAGCACCGACGATCAGCCCCAGCATTTT
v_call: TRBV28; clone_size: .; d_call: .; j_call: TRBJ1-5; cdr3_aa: CASTRGGLSNQPQHF; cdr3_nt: TGTGCCAGCACGCGGGGGGGCCTTAGCAATCAGCCCCAGCATTTT
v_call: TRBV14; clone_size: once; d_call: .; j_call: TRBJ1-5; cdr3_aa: CASSQSNGQPQHF; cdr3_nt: TGTGCCAGCAGCCAGTCCAACGGTCAGCCCCAGCATTTT
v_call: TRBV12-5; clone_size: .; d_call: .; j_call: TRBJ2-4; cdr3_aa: CASGPGSTGNIQYF; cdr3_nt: TGTGCTAGTGGCCCCGGGAGTACGGGAAACATTCAGTACTTC
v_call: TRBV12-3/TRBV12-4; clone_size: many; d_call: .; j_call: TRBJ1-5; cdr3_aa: CASSLNSNQPQHF; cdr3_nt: TGTGCCAGCAGTTTAAATAGCAATCAGCCCCAGCATTTT
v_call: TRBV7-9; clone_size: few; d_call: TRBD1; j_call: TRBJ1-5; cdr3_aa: CASSLQGDSNQPQHF; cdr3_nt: TGTGCCAGCAGCTTACAGGGGGATAGCAATCAGCCCCAGCATTTT
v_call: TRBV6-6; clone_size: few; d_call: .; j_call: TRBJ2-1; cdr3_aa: CASSYAPGVSYNEQFF; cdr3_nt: TGTGCCAGCAGTTACGCCCCCGGAGTATCCTACAATGAGCAGTTCTTC
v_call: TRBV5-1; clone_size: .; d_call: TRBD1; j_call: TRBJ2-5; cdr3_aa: CASSWGTGGKETQYF; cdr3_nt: TGCGCCAGCAGCTGGGGGACAGGGGGAAAAGAGACCCAGTACTTC
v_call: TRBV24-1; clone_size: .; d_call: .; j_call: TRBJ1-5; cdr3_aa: CAASDTAQPQHF; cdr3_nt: TGTGCCGCCAGTGATACCGCCCAGCCCCAGCATTTT
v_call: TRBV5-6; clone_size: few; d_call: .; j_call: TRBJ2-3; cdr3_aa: CASSIWGVSTDTQYF; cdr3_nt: TGTGCCAGCAGCATTTGGGGCGTCAGCACAGATACGCAGTATTTT
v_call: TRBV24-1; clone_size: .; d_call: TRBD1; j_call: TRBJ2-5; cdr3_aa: CATSDRGVPDRLRETQYF; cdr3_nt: TGTGCCACCAGTGACCGAGGGGTGCCGGACAGGCTTAGAGAGACCCAGTACTTC
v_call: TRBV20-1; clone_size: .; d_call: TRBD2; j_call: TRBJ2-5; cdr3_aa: CSAREPGGPYEQYF; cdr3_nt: TGCAGTGCTAGAGAACCGGGAGGGCCGTATGAGCAGTACTTC
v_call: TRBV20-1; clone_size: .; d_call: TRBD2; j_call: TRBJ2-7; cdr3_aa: CSSISGASYEQYF; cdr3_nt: TGCAGCTCTATTAGCGGGGCCTCCTACGAGCAGTACTTC
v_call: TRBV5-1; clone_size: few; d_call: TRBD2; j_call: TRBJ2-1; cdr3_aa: CASSSTLAGGISSYNEQFF; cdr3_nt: TGCGCCAGCAGCTCGACCCTAGCGGGAGGGATAAGCTCCTACAATGAGCAGTTCTTC
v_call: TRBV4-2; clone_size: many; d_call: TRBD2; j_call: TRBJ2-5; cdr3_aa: CASSPLGLASQETQYF; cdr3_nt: TGTGCCAGCAGCCCGCTAGGACTAGCGAGTCAAGAGACCCAGTACTTC
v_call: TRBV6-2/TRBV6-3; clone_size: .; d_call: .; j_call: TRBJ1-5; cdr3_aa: CASSYPGPAQGQPQHF; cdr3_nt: TGTGCCAGCAGTTACCCGGGCCCGGCGCAGGGTCAGCCCCAGCATTTT
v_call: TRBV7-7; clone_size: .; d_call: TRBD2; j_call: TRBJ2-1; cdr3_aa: CASSRGEADEQFF; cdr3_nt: TGTGCTAGCAGCCGGGGGGAAGCGGATGAGCAGTTCTTC
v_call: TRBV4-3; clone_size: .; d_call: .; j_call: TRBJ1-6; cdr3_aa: CASSQIPTPRTPLHF; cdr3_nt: TGCGCCAGCAGCCAAATCCCCACGCCCCGTACACCCCTCCACTTT
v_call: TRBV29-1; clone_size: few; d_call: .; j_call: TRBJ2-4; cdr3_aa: CSVGSSPKNIQYF; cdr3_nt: TGCAGCGTTGGATCCAGTCCCAAAAACATTCAGTACTTC
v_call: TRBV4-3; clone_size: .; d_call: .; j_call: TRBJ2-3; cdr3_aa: CASSQVTALGTDTQYF; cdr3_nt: TGCGCCAGCAGCCAAGTCACAGCCCTTGGCACAGATACGCAGTATTTT
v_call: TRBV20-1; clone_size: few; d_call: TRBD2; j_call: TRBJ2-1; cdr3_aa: CSARGGLAGDNEQFF; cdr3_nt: TGCAGTGCTAGAGGGGGTCTAGCGGGCGACAATGAGCAGTTCTTC
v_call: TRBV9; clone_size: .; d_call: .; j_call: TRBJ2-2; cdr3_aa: CASSVRTGELFF; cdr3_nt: TGTGCCAGCAGCGTCCGCACCGGGGAGCTGTTTTTT
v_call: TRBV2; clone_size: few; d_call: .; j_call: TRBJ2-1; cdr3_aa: CASSLPASSYNEQFF; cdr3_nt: TGTGCCAGCAGTTTACCCGCTAGCTCCTACAATGAGCAGTTCTTC
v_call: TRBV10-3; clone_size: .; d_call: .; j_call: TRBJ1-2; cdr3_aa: CAIRGKDVYGYTF; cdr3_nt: TGTGCCATCAGGGGAAAAGATGTCTATGGCTACACCTTC
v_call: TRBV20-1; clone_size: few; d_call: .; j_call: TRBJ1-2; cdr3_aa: CSVNRDRLNYGYTF; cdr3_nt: TGCAGTGTCAATCGAGACCGCCTTAACTATGGCTACACCTTC
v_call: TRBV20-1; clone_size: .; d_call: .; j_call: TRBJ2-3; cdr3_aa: CSARAPVSTDTQYF; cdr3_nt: TGCAGTGCTAGGGCTCCGGTTAGCACAGATACGCAGTATTTT
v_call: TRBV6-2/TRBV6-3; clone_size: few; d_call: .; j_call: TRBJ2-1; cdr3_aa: CASSAEWNYNEQFF; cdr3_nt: TGTGCCAGCAGTGCCGAGTGGAACTACAATGAGCAGTTCTTC